This TCR beta chain was captured in a study of HIV-infected patients and healthy controls. This clonotype was observed a handful of times. TCRdb processed the 5' RACE reads anew with MiXCR; each CDR3 protein has one entry. The table includes about 70,000 distinct CDR3 sequences, approximately 16% detected once. Germline CDR1 reads LGHDT; CDR2 reads YNNKEL (reference sequence). Trimming pared 6 bases from V and 0 bases from J, leaving 8 bases between. The CDR3 consists of 13 residues. Sample: CD4+ T cells from blood. The source is a human donor in good health. The V call is TRBV3-1, the J call TRBJ1-2; D ambiguous. In DNA, the CDR3 is TGTGCCAGCAGGCATACAGCTAACTATGGCTACACCTTC. This encodes CASRHTANYGYTF.